Below are 24 T cell receptor beta chains sequenced from a single sample in a study of monozygotic twins with inflammatory bowel disease. TCRdb reprocessed the 5' RACE reads and keeps a single row for each CDR3 protein, giving no DNA. Recorded for this sample: 200,000 to 250,000 distinct CDR3 sequences. Sequencing used blood. These receptors originate from a human donor with ulcerative colitis or Crohn's disease, or a healthy co-twin of an affected twin (not recorded which).

The chain combines TRBV27 with TRBJ1-6; the TRBD1 assignment by TCRdb is unverifiable without DNA. This CDR3 has 14 amino acids. The germline V gene has CDR1 MNHEY and CDR2 SMNVEV (reference sequence). CDR3 sequence: CASSSGTGRSPLHF.

The rearrangement joins TRBV5-1 to TRBJ1-4. Germline CDR1 is SGHRS and CDR2 is YFSETQ. The CDR3 is 12 residues long. The CDR3: CASSTPDEKLFF.

V and J are TRBV7-9 and TRBJ1-1; absent DNA, TCRdb's TRBD1 call cannot be checked. CDR3 length equals 15 residues. From germline, CDR1 is SEHNR and CDR2 FQNEAQ (reference sequence). CDR3 loop: CASSQGGGMNTEAFF.

This sequence joins TRBV20-1 and TRBJ2-7; the TCRdb D gene call, TRBD1, has no DNA to confirm it. Looked up from germline, CDR1 is DFQATT and CDR2 is SNEGSKA (reference sequence). CDR3 length: 16 residues. The CDR3 is CSASPGPVRASYEQYF.

V gene TRBV5-1 combines with J gene TRBJ2-7; TCRdb reports TRBD1, a call that lacks DNA to check it against. The CDR3 is 16 amino acids. Germline loops: CDR1 SGHRS, CDR2 YFSETQ. This CDR3 is CASSSDSRGSSYEQYF.

The chain employs TRBV19 and TRBJ2-1; the TRBD2 assignment by TCRdb is unverifiable without DNA. Germline CDR1 is LNHDA and CDR2 is SQIVND (reference sequence). CDR3 length: 12 amino acids. The CDR3 sequence is CASESDSSEQFF.

This chain connects TRBV5-1 to TRBJ1-2; the TRBD1 assignment by TCRdb is unverifiable without DNA. Germline V lookup: CDR1 SGHRS, CDR2 YFSETQ. The CDR3 has 13 amino acids. CDR3 residues: CASSLTGMDGYTF.

The rearrangement uses TRBV5-1 and TRBJ2-7. The CDR3 contains 17 residues. Germline loops: CDR1 SGHRS, CDR2 YFSETQ. The CDR3: CASSLEASASGPYEQYF.

The chain couples TRBV7-8 to TRBJ2-3; the D call from TCRdb, TRBD2, cannot be confirmed without DNA. The CDR3 extends over 15 amino acids. CDR1 and CDR2 (germline): SGHVS, FQNEAQ. Here the CDR3 reads CASSPLAGGGDTQYF.

This rearrangement joins TRBV5-5 to TRBJ1-4. Germline-derived CDR1 and CDR2 are SGHKS and YYEKEE (reference sequence). The CDR3 runs to 15 residues. This CDR3 is CASSLMDGWNEKLFF.

This chain connects TRBV5-1 to TRBJ2-7. Per the germline V gene, CDR1 is SGHRS and CDR2 is YFSETQ. The CDR3 covers 13 residues. The CDR3 reads CASSLESFREQYF.

This chain connects TRBV20-1 to TRBJ1-4. The CDR3 contains 13 residues. Germline V gene lookup returns CDR1 DFQATT and CDR2 SNEGSKA (reference sequence). The CDR3 loop reads CSARDLWDLKLFF.

The chain employs TRBV4-1 and TRBJ1-1; as DNA is missing, the TRBD1 call by TCRdb cannot be tested. The germline V gene encodes CDR1 MGHRA and CDR2 YSYEKL. CDR3 length: 15 residues. CDR3: CASSHAPVGNTEAFF.

V is TRBV12-3 or TRBV12-4 and J is TRBJ1-1; TCRdb names TRBD1, which stays unverified in the absence of DNA. This CDR3 comprises 18 residues. CDR3 in amino acids: CASSLVAGTGGRNTEAFF.

V usage is TRBV5-4 and J usage is TRBJ2-5; TCRdb's D gene call, TRBD2, goes unchecked for lack of DNA. Per the germline V gene, CDR1 is SGHNT and CDR2 is YYREEE (reference sequence). This CDR3 has 15 amino acids. CDR3 in amino acids: CASSTGLAGQETQYF.

The V and J genes are TRBV7-2 and TRBJ1-1. This CDR3 has 15 residues. The V gene's germline CDR1 is SGHTA and CDR2 FQGNSA. CDR3 protein: CASSQPVSWNTEAFF.

V usage is TRBV6-1 and J usage is TRBJ1-2; TCRdb outputs TRBD1, but without DNA this stays unchecked. CDR1 is MNHNS and CDR2 is SASEGT in the germline V gene. CDR3 size: 12 residues. Here the CDR3 reads CASIWDRDGYTF.

This chain uses TRBV2 with TRBJ1-2; TCRdb proposes TRBD1, but this gene call is untestable without DNA. The CDR3 runs 13 residues. CDR1 is SNHLY and CDR2 is FYNNEI in the germline V gene. CDR3 protein: CASIEQGAGGYTF.

This rearrangement joins TRBV7-6 to TRBJ2-3; TCRdb lists TRBD1, though no DNA is available to test this call. From germline, CDR1 is SGHVS and CDR2 FNYEAQ. The CDR3 has 15 residues. This chain's CDR3 is CASSFVAGSADTQYF.

V and J are TRBV18 and TRBJ1-3. The CDR3 runs to 14 residues. Germline CDR1 reads KGHSH; CDR2 reads LQKENI. CDR3 amino acids: CASSPDRSGNTIYF.

V gene TRBV20-1 combines with J gene TRBJ1-5. CDR3 length: 15 amino acids. The germline CDR1 and CDR2 sequences are DFQATT and SNEGSKA (reference sequence). The CDR3 here is CSARGPYPSNQPQHF.

The rearrangement links TRBV10-3 to TRBJ2-6. Germline V gives CDR1 ENHRY, CDR2 SYGVKD. The CDR3 spans 17 residues. The CDR3: CAISEFLGQTGANVLTF.

This chain uses TRBV5-1 with TRBJ2-3. CDR3 length: 14 residues. From germline, CDR1 is SGHRS and CDR2 YFSETQ. CDR3 loop: CASSLSRNHDTQYF.

This sequence joins TRBV3-1 and TRBJ1-2; no DNA is available, so the TRBD1 call from TCRdb remains unchecked. Germline assignment: CDR1 LGHDT and CDR2 YNNKEL (reference sequence). This CDR3 region has 13 residues. CDR3 protein: CASSPTDRGGYTF.